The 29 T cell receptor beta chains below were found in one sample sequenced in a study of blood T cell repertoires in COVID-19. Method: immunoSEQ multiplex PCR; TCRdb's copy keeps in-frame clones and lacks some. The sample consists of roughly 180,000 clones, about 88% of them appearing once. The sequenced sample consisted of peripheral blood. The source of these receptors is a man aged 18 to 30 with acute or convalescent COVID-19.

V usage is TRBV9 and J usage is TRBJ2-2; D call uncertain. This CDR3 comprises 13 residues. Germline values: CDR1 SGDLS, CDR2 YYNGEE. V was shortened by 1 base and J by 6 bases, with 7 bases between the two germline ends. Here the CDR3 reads CASSVIQAGELFF. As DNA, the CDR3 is TGTGCCAGCAGCGTAATCCAGGCCGGGGAGCTGTTTTTT.

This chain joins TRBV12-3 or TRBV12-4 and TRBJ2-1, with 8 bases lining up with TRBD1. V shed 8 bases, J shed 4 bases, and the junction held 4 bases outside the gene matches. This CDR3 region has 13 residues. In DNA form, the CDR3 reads TGTGCCAGCGCAGGGGGCGGTTACAATGAGCAGTTCTTC. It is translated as CASAGGGYNEQFF.

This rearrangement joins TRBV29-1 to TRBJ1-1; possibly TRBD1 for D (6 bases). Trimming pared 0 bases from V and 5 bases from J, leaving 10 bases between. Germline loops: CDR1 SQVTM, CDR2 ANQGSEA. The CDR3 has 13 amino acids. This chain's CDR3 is CSVEDLRGTEAFF. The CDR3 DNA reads TGCAGCGTTGAAGATCTTAGGGGGACTGAAGCTTTCTTT.

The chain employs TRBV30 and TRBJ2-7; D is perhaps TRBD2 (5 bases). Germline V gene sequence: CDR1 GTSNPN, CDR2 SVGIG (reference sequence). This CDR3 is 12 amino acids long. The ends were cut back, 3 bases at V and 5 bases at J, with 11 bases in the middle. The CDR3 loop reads CAWSPGWDEQYF. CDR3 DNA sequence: TGTGCCTGGAGCCCGGGGTGGGACGAGCAGTACTTC.

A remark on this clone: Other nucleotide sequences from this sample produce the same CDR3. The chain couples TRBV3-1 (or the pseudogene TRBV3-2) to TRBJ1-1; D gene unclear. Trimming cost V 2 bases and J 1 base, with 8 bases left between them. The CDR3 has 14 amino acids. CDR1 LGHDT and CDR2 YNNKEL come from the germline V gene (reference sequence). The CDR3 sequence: CASSQRGTNTEAFF. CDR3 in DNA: TGTGCCAGCAGCCAAAGAGGAACGAACACTGAAGCTTTCTTT.

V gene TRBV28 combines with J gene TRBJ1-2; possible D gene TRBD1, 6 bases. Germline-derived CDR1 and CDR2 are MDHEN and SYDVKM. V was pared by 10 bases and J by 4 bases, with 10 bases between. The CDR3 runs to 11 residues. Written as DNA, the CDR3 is TGTGCCATAGGACAGTCCTATGGCTACACCTTC. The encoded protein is CAIGQSYGYTF.

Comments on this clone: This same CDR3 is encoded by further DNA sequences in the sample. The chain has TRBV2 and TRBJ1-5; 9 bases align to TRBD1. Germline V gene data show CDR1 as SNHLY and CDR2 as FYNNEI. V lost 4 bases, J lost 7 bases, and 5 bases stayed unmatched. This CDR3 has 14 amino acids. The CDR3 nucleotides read TGTGCCAGCAGTGTACAGGGGGCGCGGCAGCCCCAGCATTTT. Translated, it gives CASSVQGARQPQHF.

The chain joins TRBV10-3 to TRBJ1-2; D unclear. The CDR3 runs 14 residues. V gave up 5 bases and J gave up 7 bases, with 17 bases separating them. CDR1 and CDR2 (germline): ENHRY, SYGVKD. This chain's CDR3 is CAISLGLALGGYTF. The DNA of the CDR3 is TGTGCCATCAGTCTGGGTCTAGCCCTAGGTGGCTACACCTTC.

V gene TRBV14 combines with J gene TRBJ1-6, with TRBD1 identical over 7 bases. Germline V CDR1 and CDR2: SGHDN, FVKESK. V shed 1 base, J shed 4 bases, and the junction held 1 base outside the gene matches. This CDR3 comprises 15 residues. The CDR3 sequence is CASSQATGYNSPLHF. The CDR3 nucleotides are TGTGCCAGCAGCCAAGCGACAGGGTATAATTCACCCCTCCACTTT.

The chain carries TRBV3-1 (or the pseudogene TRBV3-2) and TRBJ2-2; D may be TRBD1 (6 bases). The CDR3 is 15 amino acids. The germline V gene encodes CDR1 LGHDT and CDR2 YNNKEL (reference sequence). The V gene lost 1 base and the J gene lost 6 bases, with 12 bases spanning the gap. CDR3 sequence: CASSQASRGAGELFF. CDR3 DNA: TGTGCCAGCAGCCAAGCTTCCAGGGGTGCCGGGGAGCTGTTTTTT.

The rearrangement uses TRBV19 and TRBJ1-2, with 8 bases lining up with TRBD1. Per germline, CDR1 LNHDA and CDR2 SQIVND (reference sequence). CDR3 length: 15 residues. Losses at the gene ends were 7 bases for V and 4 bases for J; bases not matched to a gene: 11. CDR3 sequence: CASTSPGQGSYGYTF. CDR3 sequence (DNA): TGTGCCAGTACCAGCCCAGGACAGGGAAGCTATGGCTACACCTTC. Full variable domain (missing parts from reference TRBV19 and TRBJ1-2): DGGITQSPKYLFRKEGQNVTLSCEQNLNHDAMYWYRQDPGQGLRLIYYSQIVNDFQKGDIAEGYSVSREKKESFPLTVTSAQKNPTAFYLCASTSPGQGSYGYTFGSGTRLTVV.

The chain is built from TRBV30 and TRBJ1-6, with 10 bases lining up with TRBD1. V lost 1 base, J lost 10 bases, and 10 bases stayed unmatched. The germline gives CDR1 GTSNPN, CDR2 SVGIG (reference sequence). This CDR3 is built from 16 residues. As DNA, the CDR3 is TGTGCCTGGAGTGGCGCCCGGACAGGGGGTTACTCACCCCTCCACTTT. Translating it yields CAWSGARTGGYSPLHF.

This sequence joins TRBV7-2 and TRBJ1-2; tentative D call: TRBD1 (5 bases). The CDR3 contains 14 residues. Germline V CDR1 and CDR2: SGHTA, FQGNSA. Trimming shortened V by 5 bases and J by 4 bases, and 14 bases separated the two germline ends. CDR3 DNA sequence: TGTGCCAGCAGCCCCGCGGTCGGGGGCTATGGCTACACCTTC. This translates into CASSPAVGGYGYTF.

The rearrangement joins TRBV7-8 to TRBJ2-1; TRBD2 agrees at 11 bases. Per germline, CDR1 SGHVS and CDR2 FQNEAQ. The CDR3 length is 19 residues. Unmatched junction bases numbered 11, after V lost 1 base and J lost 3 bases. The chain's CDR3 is CASSLGRGLAGGNYNEQFF. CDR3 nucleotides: TGTGCCAGCAGCTTAGGGAGAGGGCTAGCGGGGGGAAACTACAATGAGCAGTTCTTC. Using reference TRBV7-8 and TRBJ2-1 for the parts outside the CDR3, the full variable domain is GAGVSQSPRYKVAKRGQDVALRCDPISGHVSLFWYQQALGQGPEFLTYFQNEAQLDKSGLPSDRFFAERPEGSVSTLKIQRTQQEDSAVYLCASSLGRGLAGGNYNEQFFGPGTRLTVL.

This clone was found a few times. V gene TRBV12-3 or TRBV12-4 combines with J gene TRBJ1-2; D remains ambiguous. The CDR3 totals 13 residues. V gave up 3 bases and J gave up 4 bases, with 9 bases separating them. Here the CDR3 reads CASSFVMSYGYTF. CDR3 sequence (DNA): TGTGCCAGCAGTTTTGTTATGAGCTATGGCTACACCTTC.

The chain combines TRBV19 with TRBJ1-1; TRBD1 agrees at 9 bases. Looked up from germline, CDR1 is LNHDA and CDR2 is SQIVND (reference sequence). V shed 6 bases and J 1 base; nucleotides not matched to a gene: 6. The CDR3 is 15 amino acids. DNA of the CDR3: TGTGCCAGTAGGCACAACAGGGGGCGGAACACTGAAGCTTTCTTT. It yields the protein CASRHNRGRNTEAFF. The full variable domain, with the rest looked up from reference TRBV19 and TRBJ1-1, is DGGITQSPKYLFRKEGQNVTLSCEQNLNHDAMYWYRQDPGQGLRLIYYSQIVNDFQKGDIAEGYSVSREKKESFPLTVTSAQKNPTAFYLCASRHNRGRNTEAFFGQGTRLTVV.

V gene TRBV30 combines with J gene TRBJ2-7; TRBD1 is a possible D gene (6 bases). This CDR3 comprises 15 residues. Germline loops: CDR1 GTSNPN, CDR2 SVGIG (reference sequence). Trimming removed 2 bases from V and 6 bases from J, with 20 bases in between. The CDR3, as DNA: TGTGCCTGGAGTCCAGGGGTTCCTCTATTCTCCGAGCAGTACGTC. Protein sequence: CAWSPGVPLFSEQYV.

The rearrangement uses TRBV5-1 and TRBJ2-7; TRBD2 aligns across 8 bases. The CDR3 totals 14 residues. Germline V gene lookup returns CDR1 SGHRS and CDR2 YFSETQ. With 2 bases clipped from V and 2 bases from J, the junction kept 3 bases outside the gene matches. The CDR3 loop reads CASSFRGGTYEQYF. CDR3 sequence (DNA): TGCGCCAGCAGCTTCCGGGGGGGAACCTACGAGCAGTACTTC.

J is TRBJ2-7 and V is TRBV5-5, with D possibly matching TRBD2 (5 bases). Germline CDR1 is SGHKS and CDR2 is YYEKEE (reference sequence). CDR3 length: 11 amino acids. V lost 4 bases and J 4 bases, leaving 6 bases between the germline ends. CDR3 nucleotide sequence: TGTGCCAGCAGCCGAGGGTACGAGCAGTACGTC. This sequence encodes CASSRGYEQYV.

CDR3 DNA: TGCGCCAGCAGCCAAAAGGTTTATCGGGAGACGATCCTCTCGAACTATGGCTACACCTTC. Amino acid sequence: CASSQKVYRETILSNYGYTF. This chain links TRBV4-1 with TRBJ1-2, with D unresolved. Germline CDR1 is MGHRA and CDR2 is YSYEKL. The CDR3 is 20 amino acids. V lost 2 bases to trimming and J lost 2 bases, with 27 bases between them.

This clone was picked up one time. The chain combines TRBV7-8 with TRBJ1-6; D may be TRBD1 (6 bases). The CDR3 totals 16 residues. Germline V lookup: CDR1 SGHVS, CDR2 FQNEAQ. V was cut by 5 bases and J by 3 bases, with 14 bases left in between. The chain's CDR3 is CASSHSRGFYNSPLHF. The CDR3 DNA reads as TGTGCCAGCAGCCATAGCAGGGGATTCTATAATTCACCCCTCCACTTT.

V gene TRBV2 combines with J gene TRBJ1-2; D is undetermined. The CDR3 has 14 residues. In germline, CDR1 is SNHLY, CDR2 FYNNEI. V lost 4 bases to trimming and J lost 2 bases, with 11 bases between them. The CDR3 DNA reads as TGTGCCAGCAGTGTGAGGGCAGTAAACTATGGCTACACCTTC. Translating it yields CASSVRAVNYGYTF.

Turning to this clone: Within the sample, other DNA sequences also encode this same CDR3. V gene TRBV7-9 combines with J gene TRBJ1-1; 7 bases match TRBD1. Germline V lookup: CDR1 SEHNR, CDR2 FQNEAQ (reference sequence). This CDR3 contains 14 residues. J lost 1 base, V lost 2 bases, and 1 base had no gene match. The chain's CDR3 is CASSLQGGNTEAFF. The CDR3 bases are TGTGCCAGCAGCTTACAGGGGGGGAACACTGAAGCTTTCTTT.

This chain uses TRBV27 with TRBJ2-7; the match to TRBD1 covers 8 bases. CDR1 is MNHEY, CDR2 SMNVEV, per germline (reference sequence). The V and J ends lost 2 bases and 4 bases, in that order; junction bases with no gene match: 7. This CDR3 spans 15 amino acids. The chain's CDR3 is CASSLSAGTGYEQYV. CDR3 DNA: TGTGCCAGCAGTTTAAGTGCCGGGACAGGTTACGAGCAGTACGTC.

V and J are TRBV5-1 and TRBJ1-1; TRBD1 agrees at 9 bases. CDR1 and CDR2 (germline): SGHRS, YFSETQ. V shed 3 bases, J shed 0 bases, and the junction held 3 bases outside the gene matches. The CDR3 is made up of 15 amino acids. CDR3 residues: CASSSGTGLNTEAFF. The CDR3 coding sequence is TGCGCCAGCAGCTCCGGGACAGGGCTGAACACTGAAGCTTTCTTT.

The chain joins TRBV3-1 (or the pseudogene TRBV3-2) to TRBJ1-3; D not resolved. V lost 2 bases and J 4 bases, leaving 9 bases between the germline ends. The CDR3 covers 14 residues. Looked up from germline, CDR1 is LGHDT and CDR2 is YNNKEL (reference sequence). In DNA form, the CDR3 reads TGTGCCAGCAGCCAAAATCATGTCGGAAACACCATATATTTT. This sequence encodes CASSQNHVGNTIYF.

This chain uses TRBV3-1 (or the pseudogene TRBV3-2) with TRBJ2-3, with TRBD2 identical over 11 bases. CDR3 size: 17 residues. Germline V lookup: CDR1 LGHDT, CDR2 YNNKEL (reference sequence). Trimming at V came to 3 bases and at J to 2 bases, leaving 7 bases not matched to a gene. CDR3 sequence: CASSHYSGGAVTDTQYF. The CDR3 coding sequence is TGTGCCAGCAGCCATTATAGCGGGGGGGCCGTCACAGATACGCAGTATTTT.

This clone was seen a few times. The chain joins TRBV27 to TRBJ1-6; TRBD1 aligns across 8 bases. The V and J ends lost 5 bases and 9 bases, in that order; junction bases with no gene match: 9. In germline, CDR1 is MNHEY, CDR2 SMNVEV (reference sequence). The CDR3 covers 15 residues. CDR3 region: CASSLQGAQGSPLHF. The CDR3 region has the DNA TGTGCCAGCAGTCTCCAGGGGGCGCAGGGTTCACCCCTCCACTTT.

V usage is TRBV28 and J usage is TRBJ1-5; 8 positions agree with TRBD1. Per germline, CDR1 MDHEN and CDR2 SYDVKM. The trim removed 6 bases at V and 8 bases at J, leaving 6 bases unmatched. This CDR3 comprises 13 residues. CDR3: CASSGQGRKPQHF. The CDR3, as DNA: TGTGCCAGCAGCGGACAGGGTAGGAAGCCCCAGCATTTT.